Sequencing of this TCR beta chain was carried out in a study of blood T cell repertoires in COVID-19. CDR3 length: 15 amino acids. V trimming: 5 bases; J trimming: 2 bases; junction bases outside the gene matches: 5. Germline loops: CDR1 KGHSH, CDR2 LQKENI. Generated by immunoSEQ multiplex PCR, the TCRdb table keeps only in-frame clones and is missing some. Of roughly 56,000 clones listed, about 89% are singletons. Material: peripheral blood. The clonotype was recovered from a human donor in a cohort sampled during active COVID-19. V is TRBV18 and J is TRBJ1-3; 8 nucleotides align to TRBD1. CDR3: CASSRQGTAGNTIYF. CDR3 sequence (DNA): TGTGCCAGCTCAAGACAGGGGACAGCTGGAAACACCATATATTTT.